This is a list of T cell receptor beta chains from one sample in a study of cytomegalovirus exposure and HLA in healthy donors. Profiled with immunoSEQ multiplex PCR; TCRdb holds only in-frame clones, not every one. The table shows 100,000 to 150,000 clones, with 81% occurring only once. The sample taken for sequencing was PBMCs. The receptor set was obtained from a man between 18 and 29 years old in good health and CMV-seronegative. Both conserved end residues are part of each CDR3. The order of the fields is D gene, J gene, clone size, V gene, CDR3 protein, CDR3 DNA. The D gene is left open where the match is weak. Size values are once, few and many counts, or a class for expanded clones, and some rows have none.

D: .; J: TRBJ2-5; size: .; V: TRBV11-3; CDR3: CASSPPAAGETQYF; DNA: TGTGCCAGCAGCCCCCCGGCGGCGGGCGAGACCCAGTACTTC
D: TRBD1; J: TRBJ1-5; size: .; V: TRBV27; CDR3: CASSDDRGRGQPQHF; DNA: TGTGCCAGCAGTGACGACAGGGGGCGCGGTCAGCCCCAGCATTTT
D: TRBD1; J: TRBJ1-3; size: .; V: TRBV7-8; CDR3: CASSFAGGQQGNTIYF; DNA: TGTGCCAGCAGCTTCGCGGGGGGACAGCAAGGAAACACCATATATTTT
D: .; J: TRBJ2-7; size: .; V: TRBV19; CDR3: CASSNGVYYEQYF; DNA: TGTGCCAGTTCGAACGGGGTCTACTACGAGCAGTACTTC
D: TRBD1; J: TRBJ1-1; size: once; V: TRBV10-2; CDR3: CASSLTGGTEAFF; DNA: TGCGCCAGCAGCCTGACAGGGGGCACTGAAGCTTTCTTT
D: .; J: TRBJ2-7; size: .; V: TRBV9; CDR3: CASSVRGDISYEQYF; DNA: TGTGCCAGCAGCGTACGGGGGGACATTTCCTACGAGCAGTACTTC
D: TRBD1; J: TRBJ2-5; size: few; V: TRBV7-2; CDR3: CASSWDRAGQETQYF; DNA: TGTGCCAGCAGCTGGGACAGGGCCGGACAAGAGACCCAGTACTTC
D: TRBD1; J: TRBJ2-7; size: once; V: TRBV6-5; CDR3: CASSTIGTGVYEQYF; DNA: TGTGCCAGCAGTACCATCGGGACAGGGGTCTACGAGCAGTACTTC
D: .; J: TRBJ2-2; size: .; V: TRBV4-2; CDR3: CASSQGGMLGELFF; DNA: TGTGCCAGCAGCCAAGGAGGGATGCTGGGGGAGCTGTTTTTT
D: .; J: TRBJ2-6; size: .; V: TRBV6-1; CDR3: CASKRAGGANVLTF; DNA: TGTGCCAGCAAGCGGGCGGGTGGGGCCAACGTCCTGACTTTC
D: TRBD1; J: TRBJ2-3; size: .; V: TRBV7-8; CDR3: CASSFAGGSSSTDTQYF; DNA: TGTGCCAGCAGCTTTGCAGGGGGCAGTTCTAGCACAGATACGCAGTATTTT
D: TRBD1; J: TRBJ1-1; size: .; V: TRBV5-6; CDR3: CASSSSRDRDTEAFF; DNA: TGTGCCAGCAGCTCGAGCCGGGACAGGGACACTGAAGCTTTCTTT
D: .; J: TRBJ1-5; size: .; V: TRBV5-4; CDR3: CASSEGSNRPQHF; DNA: TGTGCCAGCTCGGAGGGCAGCAATCGGCCCCAGCATTTT
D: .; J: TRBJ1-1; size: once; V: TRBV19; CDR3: CASILGGWNTEAFF; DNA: TGTGCCAGTATCCTTGGGGGCTGGAACACTGAAGCTTTCTTT
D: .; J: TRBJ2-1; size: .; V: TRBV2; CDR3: CASSERVAQFF; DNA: TGTGCCAGCAGTGAAAGAGTAGCCCAGTTCTTC
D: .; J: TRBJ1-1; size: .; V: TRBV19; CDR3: CASSRGPKSGRDTEAFF; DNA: TGTGCCAGTAGTAGAGGGCCCAAATCAGGGAGGGACACTGAAGCTTTCTTT
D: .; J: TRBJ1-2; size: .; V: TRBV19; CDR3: CASRPVQDKGYTF; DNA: TGTGCCAGTAGGCCTGTTCAGGATAAGGGCTACACCTTC
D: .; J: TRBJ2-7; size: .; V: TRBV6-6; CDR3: CASTKGITYEQYF; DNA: TGTGCCAGCACTAAGGGGATAACCTACGAGCAGTACTTC
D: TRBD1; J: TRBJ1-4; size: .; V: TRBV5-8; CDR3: CASSWTGKITEKLFF; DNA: TGTGCCAGCAGTTGGACAGGGAAGATTACTGAAAAACTGTTTTTT
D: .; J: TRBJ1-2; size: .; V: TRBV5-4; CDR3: CASSLPGANYGYTF; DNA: TGTGCCAGCAGCTTGCCAGGGGCCAACTATGGCTACACCTTC
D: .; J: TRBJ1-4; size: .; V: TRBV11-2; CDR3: CASSLDVRRRANEKLFF; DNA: TGTGCCAGCAGCTTAGATGTCAGACGGCGGGCTAATGAAAAACTGTTTTTT
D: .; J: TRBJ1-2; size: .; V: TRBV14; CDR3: CASSPELVSNYGYTF; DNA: TGTGCCAGCAGCCCTGAACTGGTATCTAACTATGGCTACACCTTC
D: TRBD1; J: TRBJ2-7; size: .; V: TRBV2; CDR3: CASLKGQPYEQYF; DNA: TGTGCCAGCCTTAAGGGACAGCCCTACGAGCAGTACTTC
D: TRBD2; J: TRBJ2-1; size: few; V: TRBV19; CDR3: CASRTSGGWNEQFF; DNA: TGTGCCAGTAGAACTAGCGGGGGGTGGAATGAGCAGTTCTTC
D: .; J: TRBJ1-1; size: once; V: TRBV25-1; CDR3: CASSEWGRGPNTEAFF; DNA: TGTGCCAGCAGTGAATGGGGCAGGGGCCCGAACACTGAAGCTTTCTTT
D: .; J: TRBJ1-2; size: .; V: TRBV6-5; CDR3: CASSLLGGGDGYTF; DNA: TGTGCCAGCAGTCTCCTGGGCGGGGGGGATGGCTACACCTTC
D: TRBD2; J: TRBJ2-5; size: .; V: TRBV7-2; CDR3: CASSSSGAGGRQETQYF; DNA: TGTGCCAGCAGCTCCTCCGGTGCGGGGGGTCGGCAAGAGACCCAGTACTTC
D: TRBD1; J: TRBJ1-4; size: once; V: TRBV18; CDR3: CASSGTGFNEKLFF; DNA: TGTGCCAGCTCCGGGACAGGGTTTAATGAAAAACTGTTTTTT
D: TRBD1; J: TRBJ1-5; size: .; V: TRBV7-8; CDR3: CASSLVTGGDQPQHF; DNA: TGTGCCAGCAGCTTAGTGACAGGGGGCGATCAGCCCCAGCATTTT
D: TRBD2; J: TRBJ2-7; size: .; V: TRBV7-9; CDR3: CSSSLTSGGSYEQYF; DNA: TGTTCCAGCAGCCTGACTAGCGGGGGAAGCTACGAGCAGTACTTC
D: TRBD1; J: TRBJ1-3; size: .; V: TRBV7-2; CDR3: CASSSDRVAVSGNTIYF; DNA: TGTGCCAGCAGCTCTGACAGGGTTGCTGTGTCTGGAAACACCATATATTTT
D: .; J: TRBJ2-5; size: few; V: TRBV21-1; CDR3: CASSKDRGQETQYF; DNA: TGTGCCAGCAGCAAGGACAGGGGCCAAGAGACCCAGTACTTC
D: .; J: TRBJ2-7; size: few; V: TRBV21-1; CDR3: CASSKGQDSYEQYF; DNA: TGTGCCAGCAGCAAAGGTCAGGATTCCTACGAGCAGTACTTC
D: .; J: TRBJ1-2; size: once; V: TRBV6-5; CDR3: CASISVYGYTF; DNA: TGTGCCAGCATCTCAGTCTATGGCTACACCTTC
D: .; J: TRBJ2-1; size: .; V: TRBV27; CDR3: CASSPGVNNEQFF; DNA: TGTGCCAGCAGCCCGGGGGTGAACAATGAGCAGTTCTTC
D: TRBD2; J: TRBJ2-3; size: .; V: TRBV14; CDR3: CASSPLRGLAGDGDTQYF; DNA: TGTGCCAGCAGCCCACTGAGGGGACTAGCGGGGGACGGCGATACGCAGTATTTT
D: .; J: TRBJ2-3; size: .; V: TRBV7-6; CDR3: CASSLRQGHTDTQYF; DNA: TGTGCCAGCAGCTTAAGGCAGGGACACACAGATACGCAGTATTTT
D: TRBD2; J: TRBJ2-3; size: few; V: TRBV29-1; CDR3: CSSSKIGLAGVGTDTQYF; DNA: TGCAGCTCCTCCAAAATCGGTCTAGCGGGTGTGGGCACAGATACGCAGTATTTT
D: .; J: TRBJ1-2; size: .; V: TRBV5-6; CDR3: CASSLVQAGYGYTF; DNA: TGTGCCAGCAGCTTGGTACAGGCTGGCTATGGCTACACCTTC
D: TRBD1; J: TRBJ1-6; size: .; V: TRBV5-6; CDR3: CASSSTYGQGGNSPLHF; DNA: TGTGCCAGCAGCTCTACCTACGGACAGGGTGGCAATTCACCCCTCCACTTT
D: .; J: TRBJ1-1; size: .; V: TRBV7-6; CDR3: CASRPTLGSDPNTEAFF; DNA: TGTGCCAGCAGACCCACCCTAGGTTCCGATCCGAACACTGAAGCTTTCTTT
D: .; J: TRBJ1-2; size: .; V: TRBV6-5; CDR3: CASSQGNYGYTF; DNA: TGTGCCAGCAGCCAGGGGAACTATGGCTACACCTTC